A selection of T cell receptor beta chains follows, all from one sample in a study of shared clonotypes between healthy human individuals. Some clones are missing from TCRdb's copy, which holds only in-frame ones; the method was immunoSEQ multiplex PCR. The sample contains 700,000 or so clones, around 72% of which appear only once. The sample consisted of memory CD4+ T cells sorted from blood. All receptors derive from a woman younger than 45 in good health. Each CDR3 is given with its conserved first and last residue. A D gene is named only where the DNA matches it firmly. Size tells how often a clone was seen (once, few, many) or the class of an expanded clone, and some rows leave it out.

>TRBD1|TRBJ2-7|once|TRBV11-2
CASSRQGMGEQYF
TGTGCCAGCAGCAGACAGGGGATGGGCGAGCAGTACTTC
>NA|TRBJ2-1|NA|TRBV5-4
CASSQGPSNEQFF
TGTGCCAGCAGCCAAGGACCTTCGAATGAGCAGTTCTTC
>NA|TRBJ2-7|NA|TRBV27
CASSLKAPSSYEQYF
TGTGCCAGCAGTTTAAAGGCTCCTAGCTCCTACGAGCAGTACTTC
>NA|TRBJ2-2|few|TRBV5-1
CASSLGGTGELFF
TGCGCCAGCAGCTTGGGAGGAACCGGGGAGCTGTTTTTT
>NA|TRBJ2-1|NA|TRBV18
CASSRGTVYNEQFF
TGTGCCAGCTCACGGGGGACCGTTTACAATGAGCAGTTCTTC
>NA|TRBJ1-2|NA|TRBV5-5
CASSFPAGVLGYGYTF
TGTGCCAGCAGCTTCCCAGCAGGGGTTCTAGGCTATGGCTACACCTTC
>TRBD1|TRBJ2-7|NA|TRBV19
CASGDRGYTKQYF
TGTGCCAGTGGAGACAGGGGATATACGAAGCAGTACTTC
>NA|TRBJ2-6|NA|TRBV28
CASSISGANVLTF
TGTGCCAGCAGTATTTCTGGGGCCAACGTCCTGACTTTC
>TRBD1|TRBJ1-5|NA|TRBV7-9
CASSRDRDNQPQHF
TGTGCCAGCAGCCGAGACAGGGACAATCAGCCCCAGCATTTT
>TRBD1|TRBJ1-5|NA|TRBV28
CASSSGQGWVQPQHF
TGTGCCAGCAGTTCAGGACAGGGTTGGGTTCAGCCCCAGCATTTT
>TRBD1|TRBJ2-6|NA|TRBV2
CASRDKQGSMANVLTF
TGTGCCAGCAGAGACAAACAGGGGTCTATGGCCAACGTCCTGACTTTC
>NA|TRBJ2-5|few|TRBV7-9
CASSPGETSNF
TGTGCCAGCAGCCCCGGAGAGACTTCAAACTTC
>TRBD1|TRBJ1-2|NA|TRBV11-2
CASTSDRGGYGYTF
TGTGCCAGCACCAGCGACAGGGGGGGATATGGCTACACCTTC
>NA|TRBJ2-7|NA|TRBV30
CAWDGGGAAQYF
TGTGCCTGGGACGGTGGGGGAGCAGCGCAGTACTTC
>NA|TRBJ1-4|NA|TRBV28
CASSLGGLTNEKLFF
TGTGCCAGCAGTTTAGGGGGGCTAACTAATGAAAAACTGTTTTTT
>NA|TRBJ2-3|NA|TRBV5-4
CASSLVHTDTQYF
TGTGCCAGCAGCTTGGTACACACAGATACGCAGTATTTT
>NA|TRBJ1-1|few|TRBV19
CASSMGTLGMNTEAFF
TGTGCCAGTAGTATGGGGACCTTGGGGATGAACACTGAAGCTTTCTTT
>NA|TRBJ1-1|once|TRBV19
CASSREAGNTEAFF
TGTGCCAGTAGTAGGGAGGCGGGGAACACTGAAGCTTTCTTT
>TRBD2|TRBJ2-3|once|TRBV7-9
CASSLSGSAADTQYF
TGTGCCAGCAGCTTAAGCGGGAGTGCGGCAGATACGCAGTATTTT
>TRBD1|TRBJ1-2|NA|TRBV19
CATVRAGTGVGGYTF
TGTGCCACCGTCCGGGCCGGGACAGGGGTAGGGGGCTACACCTTC
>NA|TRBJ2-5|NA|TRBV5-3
CARSLHETQYF
TGTGCCAGAAGCCTCCATGAGACCCAGTACTTC
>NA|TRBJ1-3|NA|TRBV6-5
CASSSRASGNTIYF
TGTGCCAGCAGTTCCAGGGCTTCTGGAAACACCATATATTTT
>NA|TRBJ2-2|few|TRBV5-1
CASSLLEKPGELFF
TGCGCCAGCAGCTTATTGGAGAAACCTGGGGAGCTGTTTTTT
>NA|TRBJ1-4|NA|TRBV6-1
CASSERAGYNEKLFF
TGTGCCAGCAGTGAACGGGCAGGGTATAATGAAAAACTGTTTTTT
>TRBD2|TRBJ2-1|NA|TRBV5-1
CASSSPTSGSNLNYNEQFF
TGCGCCAGCAGCTCCCCGACTAGCGGGAGCAACCTAAACTACAATGAGCAGTTCTTC
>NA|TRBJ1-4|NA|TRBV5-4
CASSLAHGSVGEKLFF
TGTGCCAGCAGCTTGGCCCATGGATCAGTGGGTGAAAAACTGTTTTTT
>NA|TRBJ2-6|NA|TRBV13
CASSVRVSGANVLTF
TGTGCCAGCAGCGTACGGGTTTCTGGGGCCAACGTCCTGACTTTC
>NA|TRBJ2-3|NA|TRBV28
CASRNWAGSADTQYF
TGTGCCAGCAGGAACTGGGCGGGGTCGGCGGATACGCAGTATTTT
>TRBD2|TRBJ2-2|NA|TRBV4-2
CASSQGLAENGGELFF
TGTGCCAGCAGCCAGGGACTAGCGGAAAATGGGGGGGAGCTGTTTTTT
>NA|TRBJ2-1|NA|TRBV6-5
CASSARDPVFNEQFF
TGTGCCAGCAGCGCCCGGGACCCCGTTTTCAATGAGCAGTTCTTC
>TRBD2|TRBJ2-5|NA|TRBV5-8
CASSSGTSGKETQYF
TGTGCCAGCAGCTCCGGGACTAGCGGAAAAGAGACCCAGTACTTC
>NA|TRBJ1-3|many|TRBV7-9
CASSLTAGTGNTIYF
TGTGCCAGCAGCTTAACGGCAGGTACTGGAAACACCATATATTTT
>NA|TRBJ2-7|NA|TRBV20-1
CSAPISYEQYF
TGCAGTGCTCCAATAAGCTACGAGCAGTACTTC
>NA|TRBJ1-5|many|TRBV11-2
CASSLGVGQPQHF
TGTGCCAGCAGCTTAGGAGTAGGCCAGCCCCAGCATTTT
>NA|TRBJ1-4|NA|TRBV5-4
CASSWGPGRLSNEKLFF
TGTGCCAGCAGCTGGGGGCCGGGACGATTAAGTAATGAAAAACTGTTTTTT
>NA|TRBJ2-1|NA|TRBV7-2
CASSTQRDNEQFF
TGTGCCAGCAGCACGCAGCGGGACAATGAGCAGTTCTTC
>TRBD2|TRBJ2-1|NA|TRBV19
CASYTSGSGNEQFF
TGTGCCAGTTACACTAGCGGGAGTGGCAATGAGCAGTTCTTC